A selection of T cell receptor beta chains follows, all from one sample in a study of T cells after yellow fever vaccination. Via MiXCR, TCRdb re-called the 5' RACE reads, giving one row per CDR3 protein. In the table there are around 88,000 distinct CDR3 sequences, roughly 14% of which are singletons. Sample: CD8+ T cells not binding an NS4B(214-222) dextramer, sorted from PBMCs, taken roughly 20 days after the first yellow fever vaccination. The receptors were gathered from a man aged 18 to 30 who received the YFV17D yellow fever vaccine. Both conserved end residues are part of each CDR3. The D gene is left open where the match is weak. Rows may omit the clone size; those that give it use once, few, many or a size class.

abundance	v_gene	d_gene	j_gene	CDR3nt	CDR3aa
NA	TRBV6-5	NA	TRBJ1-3	TGTGCCAGCAGTTACAGGCAGGGCCACTCTGGAAACACCATATATTTT	CASSYRQGHSGNTIYF
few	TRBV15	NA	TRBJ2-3	TGTGCCACCAGCAGAGAGCCAAGTCCGGCAGATACGCAGTATTTT	CATSREPSPADTQYF
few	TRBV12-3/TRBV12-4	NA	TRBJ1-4	TGTGCCAGCGGGGCAGCCACGCAAATTAATGAAAAACTGTTTTTT	CASGAATQINEKLFF
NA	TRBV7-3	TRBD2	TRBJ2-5	TGTGCCAGCAGCCTTAGCGGGGGCAGGGAGACCCAGTACTTC	CASSLSGGRETQYF
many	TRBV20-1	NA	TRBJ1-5	TGCAGTGCTAGAGACAACAGGGTGAGCAATCAGCCCCAGCATTTT	CSARDNRVSNQPQHF
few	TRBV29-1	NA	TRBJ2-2	TGCAGCGTTGAGGGGGACCCCGGGGGACCCGGGGAGCTGTTTTTT	CSVEGDPGGPGELFF
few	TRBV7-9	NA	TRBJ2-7	TGTGCCAGCAGCTCCAATTCTTACGAGCAGTACTTC	CASSSNSYEQYF
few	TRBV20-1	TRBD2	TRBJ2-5	TGCAGTGCTAAAACCCCAATAGCGGGGGGGCCTAAAGAGACCCAGTACTTC	CSAKTPIAGGPKETQYF
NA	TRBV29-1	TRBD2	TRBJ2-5	TGCAGCGTTCATGCGGGGGACTTTCCTCAGTACTTC	CSVHAGDFPQYF
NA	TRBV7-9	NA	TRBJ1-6	TGTGCCAGCAGCTGGGAGGACACTAATTCACCCCTCCACTTT	CASSWEDTNSPLHF
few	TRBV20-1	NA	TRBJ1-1	TGCAGTGCCGTCCGCGTTACGAACACTGAAGCTTTCTTT	CSAVRVTNTEAFF
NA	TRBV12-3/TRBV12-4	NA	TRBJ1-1	TGTGCCAGCAGTTTAGGGCAATACACGATGAACACTGAAGCTTTCTTT	CASSLGQYTMNTEAFF
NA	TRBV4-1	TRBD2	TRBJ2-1	TGCGCCAGCAGCCAAGCCGGGAGACTAGCCTCCAATGAGCAGTTCTTC	CASSQAGRLASNEQFF
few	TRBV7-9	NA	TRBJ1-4	TGTGCCAGCAGCTTAGTAGGGCTGGGGGAAAAACTGTTTTTT	CASSLVGLGEKLFF
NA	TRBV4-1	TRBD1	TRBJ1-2	TGCGCCAGCAGCCAAGATCGCACAGGGGAAGGCTACACCTTC	CASSQDRTGEGYTF
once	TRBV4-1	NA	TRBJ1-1	TGCGCCAGCAGCCATAGACCTCCGGGGGAGGACACTGAAGCTTTCTTT	CASSHRPPGEDTEAFF
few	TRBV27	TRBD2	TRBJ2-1	TGTGCCAGCAGTTTATCCCGCGGGAGCTACAATGAGCAGTTCTTC	CASSLSRGSYNEQFF
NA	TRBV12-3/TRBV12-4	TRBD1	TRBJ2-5	TGTGCCAGCAGCAAAGACAGGGGAGAGACCCAGTACTTC	CASSKDRGETQYF
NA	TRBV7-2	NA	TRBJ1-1	TGTGCCAGCAGTTCTCCGGGTTTGGGCACTGAAGCTTTCTTT	CASSSPGLGTEAFF
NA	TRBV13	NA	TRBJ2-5	TGTGCCAGCAGCTTAAGGCAGTTCCAAGAGACCCAGTACTTC	CASSLRQFQETQYF
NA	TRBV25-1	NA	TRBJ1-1	TGTGCCAGCAGTGTTCTGAACACTGAAGCTTTCTTT	CASSVLNTEAFF
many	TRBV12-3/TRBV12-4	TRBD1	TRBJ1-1	TGTGCCAGCAGTACAGGGGAGGGAACTGAAGCTTTCTTT	CASSTGEGTEAFF
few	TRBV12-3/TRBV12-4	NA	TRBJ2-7	TGTGCCAGCACCCCCGGTTCCTACGAGCAGTACTTC	CASTPGSYEQYF
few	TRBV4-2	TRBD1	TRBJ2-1	TGTGCCAGCAGCCGAGCGGAGCCCAGACAGGGTAACAATGAGCAGTTCTTC	CASSRAEPRQGNNEQFF